What follows are 5 T cell receptor beta chains derived from one specimen sequenced in a study of vaccination and CD4 T cells after COVID-19. These receptors lack a known antigen. Cultured CD4+ T cells had their DNA profiled by the Oncomine TCR Beta short-read assay. TCRdb used MiXCR to reprocess the PCR reads, holding one entry per CDR3 protein. The sample has about 11,000 distinct CDR3 sequences; around 26% are singletons. Sample treatment: roughly 11-day PBMC culture with coronavirus spike peptide pools or control peptides (ViraFEST assay). What was sequenced was cultured CD4+ T cells from blood. All receptors come from a human donor with COVID-19.

This chain links TRBV5-4 with TRBJ2-1; perhaps TRBD1 as D (5 bases). Trimming shortened V by 0 bases and J by 10 bases, and 11 bases separated the two germline ends. The CDR3 has 13 amino acids. CDR1 and CDR2 (germline): SGHNT, YYREEE (reference sequence). Written as DNA, the CDR3 is TGTGCCAGCAGCTTGGACTCCCCAGGGGAGCAGTTCTTC. Translating it yields CASSLDSPGEQFF.

V and J are TRBV5-1 and TRBJ2-7, with D perhaps matching TRBD1 or TRBD2 (6 bases each). V was shortened by 0 bases and J by 2 bases, with 12 bases between the two germline ends. Looked up from germline, CDR1 is SGHRS and CDR2 is YFSETQ. This CDR3 contains 15 residues. CDR3 region: CASSLGRGPTYEQYF. The CDR3 bases are TGCGCCAGCAGCTTGGGACGGGGGCCTACCTACGAGCAGTACTTC.

The rearrangement uses TRBV12-3 or TRBV12-4 and TRBJ1-5, with 8 bases fitting TRBD1. The CDR3 runs to 14 residues. Unmatched junction bases numbered 6, after V lost 5 bases and J lost 6 bases. The CDR3 reads CASSITGGTQPQHF. CDR3 DNA sequence: TGTGCCAGCAGTATTACAGGGGGGACTCAGCCCCAGCATTTT.

V is TRBV28 and J is TRBJ2-7, with 11 bases lining up with TRBD2. The CDR3 has 15 amino acids. Per the germline V gene, CDR1 is MDHEN and CDR2 is SYDVKM. V lost 11 bases to trimming and J lost 0 bases; unmatched junction nucleotides: 9. The chain's CDR3 is CAGSPSGGPSYEQYF. CDR3 DNA sequence: TGTGCCGGTTCGCCTAGCGGGGGGCCCTCCTACGAGCAGTACTTC.

CDR3: CASSLPGTDHFAGSRPYGYTF. CDR3 bases: TGTGCCAGCAGTCTTCCCGGGACGGATCACTTCGCCGGGTCTCGGCCGTATGGCTACACCTTC. V usage is TRBV28 and J usage is TRBJ1-2, with D possibly TRBD1 on 5 matching bases. V lost 5 bases and J 5 bases, leaving 36 bases between the germline ends. This CDR3 comprises 21 residues. Germline V CDR1 and CDR2: MDHEN, SYDVKM.